This T cell receptor (beta chain) was profiled in a study of sequential checkpoint blockade in melanoma. For the study at large: After both sequences, patients received maintenance nivolumab.

Treatment reported: randomized to nivolumab then ipilimumab (arm A) or the reverse (arm B). Generated by immunoSEQ multiplex PCR, the TCRdb table keeps only in-frame clones and is missing some. This table holds approximately 10,000 clones, about 75% found once. In germline, CDR1 is MDHEN, CDR2 SYDVKM. This CDR3 has 13 amino acids. With V trimmed by 3 bases and J by 6 bases, 4 bases remained unmatched. The sample was CD8+ T cells sorted from blood (inferred from file names), taken from a patient given nivolumab and ipilimumab in sequence. The chain has TRBV28 and TRBJ1-2; 7 positions agree with TRBD1. The sequence was collected from a human donor with melanoma. In DNA, the CDR3 is TGTGCCAGCAGTTTGACAGGGACCGATGGCTACACCTTC. The encoded protein is CASSLTGTDGYTF.